This TCR beta chain was observed in a study of human T cells and chemical hapten exposure. For the study at large: Slight differences in pooled library volume were the main source of varying TCR yields across samples.

The sample holds many counts of this clonotype. Its antigen is currently unknown. As to time point: healthy volunteer bleed at 6 weeks. The template was total RNA from unfractionated whole blood. V was trimmed by 3 bases and J by 0 bases, leaving 6 bases between them. Germline CDR1 reads MNHNS; CDR2 reads SASEGT. CDR3 size: 15 residues. Study results and caveats: Counts of TCRs above 1 in 1000 frequency stayed unchanged with DPC sensitization.

Study processing details: The median was roughly 91,000 TCRs per sample, ranging about 20,000 to 700,000. One entry per CDR3 protein, called by TCRdb with MiXCR from the RACE reads. The V and J calls were not made by the authors but by TCRdb's processing. There are under 90,000 distinct CDR3 sequences in the sample; about 8.7% occur only once, and 1.5% to 1.7% lies in the top ten. The chain joins TRBV6-1 to TRBJ2-6; D not certain. The clonotype comes from a male donor in good health. Some clones in this sample may be carry-over from other donors' samples. The sample comprised whole blood. The CDR3 region has the DNA TGTGCCAGCAGTGACGTTAGCTCTGGGGCCAACGTCCTGACTTTC. Translation gives CASSDVSSGANVLTF.